This T cell receptor beta chain was profiled in a study of blood T cell repertoires in COVID-19. At the level of the study: Donors in the United States, Italy and Spain gave samples during acute or convalescent COVID-19. T cells, B-cell-depleted T cells, or PBMCs provided the cDNA or gDNA that served as material.

Source study methods: It was from reference gene primer amplification that nucleated cell counts were estimated. This table comes from immunoSEQ multiplex PCR, and its TCRdb copy is limited to in-frame clones, with some not included. Clone size and V and J calls were adopted from that table, with D and trimming inferred from the DNA. The table shows about 55,000 clones, with almost 90% occurring only once. Specimen: peripheral blood. This TCR came from a man in his fifties or sixties with active COVID-19.

The CDR3 coding sequence is TGTGCCAGCTCAGCCCAACTAGCGGGAGGGACCAATGAGCAGTTCTTC. It translates to CASSAQLAGGTNEQFF. This chain joins TRBV18 and TRBJ2-1, with TRBD2 matching over 13 bases. This CDR3 spans 16 amino acids. Germline V gives CDR1 KGHSH, CDR2 LQKENI. J gave up 6 bases and V 5 bases, and 7 bases lay outside the gene matches.